The sequence of this TCR beta chain was determined in a study of memory CD4+ T cells and cytomegalovirus serostatus. Study context: Of the healthy Belgian adults, 9 were CMV seropositive and around 22 seronegative. Study-wide results and limits: CD4+ memory repertoires contained 67 of 164 reported CMV TCRbeta sequences.

The sort gate was single viable CD3+CD4+CD8-CD45RO+ cells for memory CD4+ T cells. Serostatus was set by detecting CMV pp150, pp28, p38, p52 IgG. Total CD4+ T cells were enriched by CD4 positive selection. In regard to this clone: Its specificity is not known.

There are 13 residues in the CDR3. CDR1 SGHNT and CDR2 YYREEE come from the germline V gene (reference sequence). The V and J ends lost 4 bases and 3 bases, in that order; junction bases with no gene match: 4. The table came from immunoSEQ multiplex PCR; TCRdb's copy has only in-frame clones and leaves some out. The profile shows under 55,000 clones, around 82% of them singletons. Sequenced material: memory CD4+ T cells from blood. The clonotype comes from an adult in good health and CMV-seronegative. The V and J genes are TRBV5-4 and TRBJ2-7; 7 nucleotides align to TRBD1. The CDR3 nucleotides are TGTGCCAGCAGCCCCCGGGACAGCTACGAGCAGTACTTC. This translates into CASSPRDSYEQYF.